Here is one T cell receptor (beta chain) with its context. Method: immunoSEQ multiplex PCR; TCRdb's copy keeps in-frame clones and lacks some. Seen here are 150,000 to 200,000 clones, 70% to 90% observed once, and the top ten hold 7%. This record belongs to a study of blood T cell repertoires in COVID-19. Study in general: Researchers got acute and convalescent COVID-19 samples from the United States, Italy and Spain.

Trimming stripped 0 bases from V and 5 bases from J, with 11 bases between. This CDR3 is 14 amino acids long. Germline V gene sequence: CDR1 SGDLS, CDR2 YYNGEE. The rearrangement links TRBV9 to TRBJ2-5; D gene unclear. The origin of this receptor is a man aged 45 to 65 with active or convalescent COVID-19. Sample: peripheral blood. This CDR3 is CASSVEGRVETQYF. CDR3 nucleotides: TGTGCCAGCAGCGTAGAAGGCCGGGTGGAGACCCAGTACTTC. The whole variable domain, remainder taken from reference TRBV9 and TRBJ2-5, is DSGVTQTPKHLITATGQRVTLRCSPRSGDLSVYWYQQSLDQGLQFLIQYYNGEERAKGNILERFSAQQFPDLHSELNLSSLELGDSALYFCASSVEGRVETQYFGPGTRLLVL.